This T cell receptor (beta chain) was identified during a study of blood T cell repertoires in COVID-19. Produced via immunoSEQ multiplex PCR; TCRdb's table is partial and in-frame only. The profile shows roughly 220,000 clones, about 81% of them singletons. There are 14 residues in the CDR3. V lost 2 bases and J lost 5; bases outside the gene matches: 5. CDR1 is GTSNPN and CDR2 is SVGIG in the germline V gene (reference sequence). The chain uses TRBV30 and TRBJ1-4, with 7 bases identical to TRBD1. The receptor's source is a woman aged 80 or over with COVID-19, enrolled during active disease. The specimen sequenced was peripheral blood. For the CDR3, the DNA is TGTGCCTGGAGTTCCCCGGGACAGAATGAAAAACTGTTTTTT. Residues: CAWSSPGQNEKLFF.